The TCR beta chain described here comes from a study of cytomegalovirus exposure and HLA in healthy donors. Study conclusions and caveats: Most CMV-associated TCR beta chains appeared HLA-restricted in a later analysis. A later analysis linked a missense variant in DCLRE1C to the trimming of TCR beta V and J genes. Per a later analysis, HLA-associated TCR beta chains showed more clonal expansion than other, equally common TCR beta chains.

After removal of 8 bases from V and 3 bases from J, the junction contained 12 bases not matched to a gene. From germline, CDR1 is SGHTA and CDR2 FQGNSA. The length of the CDR3 is 16 residues. Note on this clone: Antigen unknown.

PCR primers comprised 60 Vbeta and 13 Jbeta primers. Sequenced by immunoSEQ multiplex PCR; TCRdb stores in-frame clones only, minus some. Of approximately 140,000 clones listed, over 70% were seen once; the top ten hold approximately 6.2%. The rearrangement joins TRBV7-2 to TRBJ2-7; 11 bases map to TRBD1. The clonotype originates from a man between 40 and 49 years old in good health and CMV-seropositive. What was sequenced was PBMCs. Written as DNA, the CDR3 is TGTGCCAGCCAACAGGAGGCGGGACAGGGGGTCTACGAGCAGTACTTC. This encodes CASQQEAGQGVYEQYF.